The 27 T cell receptor beta chains below all came from one sample that was sequenced in a study of T cell responses to AZD1222 COVID-19 vaccine. This table comes from immunoSEQ multiplex PCR, and its TCRdb copy is limited to in-frame clones, with some not included. This table has roughly 200,000 clones, 85% to 95% appearing once. Sequences were derived from peripheral blood, sampled 28 days after the second dose of the MenACWY control vaccine. These receptors were taken from an adult who received the MenACWY meningococcal vaccine as a control.

The rearrangement uses TRBV5-1 and TRBJ1-4; D remains ambiguous. The CDR3 is made up of 19 amino acids. Trimming removed 0 bases from V and 2 bases from J, with 20 bases in between. Germline lookup yields CDR1 SGHRS and CDR2 YFSETQ. As DNA, the CDR3 is TGCGCCAGCAGCTTGGGGGCGGAGGGAGGACTTAAGACTAATGAAAAACTGTTTTTT. This encodes CASSLGAEGGLKTNEKLFF. The full variable domain, its missing parts supplied by reference TRBV5-1 and TRBJ1-4, is KAGVTQTPRYLIKTRGQQVTLSCSPISGHRSVSWYQQTPGQGLQFLFEYFSETQRNKGNFPGRFSGRQFSNSRSEMNVSTLELGDSALYLCASSLGAEGGLKTNEKLFFGSGTQLSVL.

The chain joins TRBV6-5 to TRBJ1-2; D gene unclear. V lost 7 bases and J 0 bases, leaving 9 bases between the germline ends. The germline V gene has CDR1 MNHEY and CDR2 SVGAGI. The CDR3 has 13 amino acids. The CDR3 nucleotides read TGTGCCAGCAATCGGGCTCCTAACTATGGCTACACCTTC. The encoded protein is CASNRAPNYGYTF.

V gene TRBV19 combines with J gene TRBJ2-1; possible D gene TRBD2, 7 bases. This CDR3 has 13 amino acids. V lost 4 bases, J lost 9 bases, and 13 bases lay in between. Germline V lookup: CDR1 LNHDA, CDR2 SQIVND (reference sequence). Here the CDR3 DNA reads TGTGCCAGTAGTAAGGCGGGGGCCTCTGAGCAGTTCTTC. Its translation: CASSKAGASEQFF.

Points on this clone: The junction departs from the called germline gene at one end, perhaps through a read error. The chain has TRBV7-2 and TRBJ1-2; 11 positions match TRBD1. Germline-derived CDR1 and CDR2 are SGHTA and FQGNSA. The CDR3 spans 18 residues. The CDR3 here is CASSVAVPGQGANYGYTF. The CDR3 region has the DNA TGTGCCAGCAGCGTAGCTGTTCCGGGACAGGGGGCTAACTATGGCTACACCTTC.

This rearrangement joins TRBV10-2 to TRBJ1-4; no firm D call. This CDR3 has 13 amino acids. Trimming removed 6 bases at V and 7 bases at J, with 12 bases between. The germline CDR1 and CDR2 sequences are WSHSY and SAAADI. The DNA for the CDR3 is TGCGCCAGCAGGACGGCAGTCGGTGAAAAACTGTTTTTT. This translates into CASRTAVGEKLFF.

V is TRBV9 and J is TRBJ2-2; possibly TRBD1 for D (5 bases). Per germline, CDR1 SGDLS and CDR2 YYNGEE. Deletions cut 4 bases from V and 1 base from J, with 11 bases between. The CDR3 is 15 amino acids. The DNA for the CDR3 is TGTGCCAGCAGCCCCCGAGGACAGAACACCGGGGAGCTGTTTTTT. Translating it yields CASSPRGQNTGELFF.

This clone was detected once. V gene TRBV2 combines with J gene TRBJ1-6, with D uncertain. This CDR3 is 13 amino acids long. With 7 bases removed from V and 3 bases from J, the gap between germline ends came to 7 bases. The germline V gene encodes CDR1 SNHLY and CDR2 FYNNEI. The CDR3 region has the DNA TGTGCCAGCACGCAGGACTATAATTCACCCCTCCACTTT. Encoded protein: CASTQDYNSPLHF.

A note on this clone: One junction end disagrees with the germline gene, perhaps due to a read error. The rearrangement joins TRBV6-5 to TRBJ2-2; D is undetermined. The CDR3 contains 12 residues. CDR1 and CDR2 from the germline V gene are MNHEY and SVGAGI. Written as DNA, the CDR3 is TGTGCCAGCAGTGACTCGATCGGGGAGCTGTTTTTT. It encodes CASSDSIGELFF.

This chain links TRBV2 with TRBJ1-3, with D unresolved. The CDR3 sequence is 16 residues long. The V end was cut by 4 bases, the J end by 0 bases, with 13 bases between. CDR1 is SNHLY, CDR2 FYNNEI, per germline. CDR3 in amino acids: CASSVTGLSSGNTIYF. The CDR3 nucleotides read TGTGCCAGCAGTGTAACGGGTCTTAGCTCTGGAAACACCATATATTTT.

The J gene is TRBJ1-1, the V gene TRBV18; D perhaps matches TRBD1 (5 bases). Germline CDR1 and CDR2: KGHSH and LQKENI. V lost 6 bases and J lost 1, with 9 bases in between. CDR3 length: 13 residues. The CDR3 nucleotides are TGTGCCAGCTCCCCGACAGAGAACACTGAAGCTTTCTTT. Translated, it gives CASSPTENTEAFF.

The chain couples TRBV6-6 to TRBJ1-5; 8 bases agree with TRBD1. This CDR3 has 15 amino acids. The germline CDR1 and CDR2 sequences are MNHNY and SVGAGI (reference sequence). V gave up 8 bases and J gave up 0 bases; unmatched junction bases: 6. The CDR3, as DNA: TGTGCCAGCTGGCAGGGGGCGGGTAGCAATCAGCCCCAGCATTTT. This encodes CASWQGAGSNQPQHF.

This chain joins TRBV19 and TRBJ1-5; 8 nucleotides align to TRBD1. CDR1 and CDR2 from the germline V gene are LNHDA and SQIVND (reference sequence). This CDR3 comprises 15 residues. Trimming cost V 6 bases and J 3 bases; bases outside gene matches: 7. As DNA, the CDR3 is TGTGCCAGTAGGAGGGACAGGAGTATCAATCAGCCCCAGCATTTT. Its translation: CASRRDRSINQPQHF. Full variable domain (rest looked up from reference TRBV19 and TRBJ1-5): DGGITQSPKYLFRKEGQNVTLSCEQNLNHDAMYWYRQDPGQGLRLIYYSQIVNDFQKGDIAEGYSVSREKKESFPLTVTSAQKNPTAFYLCASRRDRSINQPQHFGDGTRLSIL.

The chain joins TRBV7-9 to TRBJ2-2; 10 nucleotides agree with TRBD1. Losses at the gene ends were 6 bases for V and 3 bases for J; bases not matched to a gene: 7. This CDR3 contains 16 residues. Looked up from germline, CDR1 is SEHNR and CDR2 is FQNEAQ (reference sequence). The CDR3 sequence: CASRHATGGDTGELFF. The CDR3 region has the DNA TGTGCCAGCAGGCACGCGACAGGGGGCGACACCGGGGAGCTGTTTTTT.

The chain uses TRBV5-4 and TRBJ1-1; 9 bases line up with TRBD1. V gave up 3 bases and J gave up 1 base; unmatched junction bases: 4. This CDR3 comprises 15 residues. Looked up from germline, CDR1 is SGHNT and CDR2 is YYREEE (reference sequence). CDR3 sequence reads: CASSSPGQGNTEAFF. Here the CDR3 DNA reads TGTGCCAGCAGCTCCCCGGGACAGGGGAACACTGAAGCTTTCTTT. Full variable domain (outside the CDR3, taken from reference TRBV5-4 and TRBJ1-1): ETGVTQSPTHLIKTRGQQVTLRCSSQSGHNTVSWYQQALGQGPQFIFQYYREEENGRGNFPPRFSGLQFPNYSSELNVNALELDDSALYLCASSSPGQGNTEAFFGQGTRLTVV.

Notes on this clone: The identical CDR3 is also encoded by other nucleotide sequences in the sample. This chain connects TRBV9 to TRBJ2-7, with D perhaps matching TRBD2 (6 bases). This CDR3 region has 14 residues. The germline V gene encodes CDR1 SGDLS and CDR2 YYNGEE. V lost 4 bases to trimming and J lost 4 bases, with 15 bases between them. This CDR3 reads CASSSRDLTYEQYF. The CDR3, as DNA: TGTGCCAGCAGCTCCCGGGACTTAACGTACGAGCAGTACTTC.

This clone was counted a single time. The V gene is TRBV19, the J gene TRBJ1-2; TRBD1 is a possible D gene (5 bases). Germline-derived CDR1 and CDR2 are LNHDA and SQIVND (reference sequence). CDR3 length: 16 amino acids. V lost 2 bases and J lost 4, with 17 bases in between. The CDR3 nucleotides read TGTGCCAGTAGTATACCAAGTCGAGGGGAGATCTATGGCTACACCTTC. This sequence encodes CASSIPSRGEIYGYTF.

In the case of this clone: A read error may account for a junction end that differs from germline. This chain connects TRBV7-2 to TRBJ2-1, with D possibly being TRBD2 (5 bases). Germline lookup yields CDR1 SGHTA and CDR2 FQGNSA. This CDR3 has 13 residues. The CDR3 sequence is CASSSGLTSLPLF. In nucleotides, the CDR3 is TGTGCCAGCAGCTCCGGACTGACTTCTCTTCCTCTCTTC.

The V call is TRBV7-9, the J call TRBJ2-7; TRBD2 is a possible D gene (7 bases). Germline V gene data show CDR1 as SEHNR and CDR2 as FQNEAQ (reference sequence). The CDR3 is 14 amino acids. Trimming pared 5 bases from V and 4 bases from J, leaving 15 bases between. CDR3 region: CASSLRRGLYEQYF. CDR3 coding DNA: TGTGCCAGCAGCCTTCGCAGGGGACTATACGAGCAGTACTTC.

The chain employs TRBV18 and TRBJ2-2; D could derive from TRBD1 or TRBD2 (5 bases each). V dropped 3 bases and J dropped 2 bases, with 7 bases sitting between them. Germline V lookup: CDR1 KGHSH, CDR2 LQKENI. CDR3 length: 14 residues. This CDR3 reads CASSPGTNTGELFF. In DNA, the CDR3 is TGTGCCAGCTCACCCGGGACCAACACCGGGGAGCTGTTTTTT.

The chain joins TRBV15 to TRBJ1-5; D uncertain. Germline loops: CDR1 LNHNV, CDR2 YYDKDF (reference sequence). The CDR3 loop spans 12 amino acids. V was cut by 0 bases and J by 4 bases, with 1 base left in between. Here the CDR3 DNA reads TGTGCCACCAGCAGAGATAATCAGCCCCAGCATTTT. This sequence encodes CATSRDNQPQHF.

This chain uses TRBV9 with TRBJ1-1, with D unresolved. Trimming stripped 0 bases from V and 3 bases from J, with 9 bases between. The CDR3 consists of 14 residues. CDR1 is SGDLS and CDR2 is YYNGEE in the germline V gene. CDR3 DNA sequence: TGTGCCAGCAGCGTAGACGGGCATGACACTGAAGCTTTCTTT. Its protein product is CASSVDGHDTEAFF.

This chain links TRBV6-7 with TRBJ1-2; weak D call: TRBD1 (6 bases). TRBV6-7 has ORF status, its function being uncertain. V was trimmed by 4 bases and J by 3 bases, leaving 9 bases between them. CDR3 length equals 13 residues. CDR3 region: CASSSRQDYGYTF. The CDR3, as DNA: TGTGCCAGCAGTTCGCGACAGGACTATGGCTACACCTTC.

The chain carries TRBV5-1 and TRBJ2-5; D might be TRBD1 (5 bases). The CDR3 extends over 15 amino acids. V lost 0 bases to trimming and J lost 1 base, with 10 bases between them. CDR1 is SGHRS and CDR2 is YFSETQ in the germline V gene. CDR3: CASSLAATAQETQYF. CDR3 coding DNA: TGCGCCAGCAGCTTGGCCGCGACAGCCCAAGAGACCCAGTACTTC.

The chain carries TRBV30 and TRBJ1-2; no clear D. Germline CDR1 reads GTSNPN; CDR2 reads SVGIG (reference sequence). V was cut by 2 bases and J by 7 bases, with 26 bases left in between. The CDR3 is 17 amino acids. CDR3 nucleotides: TGTGCCTGGAGTCTCCGTGAAGTGAACTGGAGAACGGGTGGCTACACCTTC. Protein product: CAWSLREVNWRTGGYTF.

The gene calls are TRBV19 and TRBJ1-2; D perhaps matches TRBD1 (6 bases). The ends were cut back, 7 bases at V and 4 bases at J, with 13 bases in the middle. The CDR3 has 13 amino acids. Germline V lookup: CDR1 LNHDA, CDR2 SQIVND (reference sequence). CDR3 coding DNA: TGTGCCAGTAAACCGGGACACCCCTATGGCTACACCTTC. Translation: CASKPGHPYGYTF.

CDR3 region: CASSFTGASNQPQHF. The DNA for the CDR3 is TGTGCCAGCAGTTTCACGGGGGCCAGCAATCAGCCCCAGCATTTT. The V and J genes are TRBV28 and TRBJ1-5, with D possibly TRBD1 on 6 matching bases. Trimming pared 3 bases from V and 1 base from J, leaving 10 bases between. The CDR3 contains 15 residues. In germline, CDR1 is MDHEN, CDR2 SYDVKM.

Here the CDR3 reads CASSLWTESNQPQHF. The CDR3 nucleotides read TGTGCCAGCAGTTTATGGACAGAAAGCAATCAGCCCCAGCATTTT. The V and J genes are TRBV28 and TRBJ1-5, with D possibly being TRBD1 (5 bases). This CDR3 is 15 amino acids long. V lost 0 bases, J lost 1 base, and 7 bases lay in between. The germline CDR1 and CDR2 sequences are MDHEN and SYDVKM.